The rows below give T cell receptor beta chains drawn from one sample of a study of blood T cell repertoires in COVID-19. The repertoire was sequenced with immunoSEQ multiplex PCR; TCRdb's copy has only in-frame clones and lacks some. The sample holds 70,000 to 85,000 clones, 75% to 90% seen once. Input material: peripheral blood. The receptors shown here come from a woman between 45 and 65 years old with active or convalescent COVID-19. Both conserved end residues are part of each CDR3. The D gene is left open where the match is weak. Where a row states a size, it is once, few, many or the class of an expanded clone; other rows omit it.

v_gene	j_gene	abundance	d_gene	CDR3aa	CDR3nt
TRBV25-1	TRBJ2-7	-	-	CASSDPSGSFYEQYF	TGTGCCAGCAGTGACCCCTCCGGGTCCTTCTACGAGCAGTACTTC
TRBV18	TRBJ1-2	-	-	CASSPREDSPYGYTF	TGTGCCAGCTCACCAAGAGAGGACAGCCCCTATGGCTACACCTTC
TRBV4-3	TRBJ1-2	few	TRBD1	CASSQEVWDRALGTF	TGCGCCAGCAGCCAAGAGGTTTGGGACAGGGCCCTTGGCACCTTC
TRBV6-5	TRBJ1-1	-	-	CASLRVGGMGTEAFF	TGTGCCAGCCTCCGCGTGGGGGGAATGGGGACTGAAGCTTTCTTT
TRBV5-1	TRBJ2-3	-	TRBD2	CASSARGLAGTSSTDTQYF	TGCGCCAGCAGCGCCAGGGGACTAGCGGGGACCTCTAGCACAGATACGCAGTATTTT
TRBV6-2/TRBV6-3	TRBJ1-1	-	-	CASSSQTGPTTEAFF	TGTGCCAGCAGTTCCCAAACAGGCCCCACCACTGAAGCTTTCTTT
TRBV16	TRBJ2-2	-	-	CASSRNRAATELFF	TGTGCCAGCAGCCGCAACCGAGCGGCGACGGAGCTGTTTTTT
TRBV19	TRBJ1-2	-	-	CASSRPRSGSGYTF	TGTGCCAGTAGTAGGCCCCGTTCCGGGTCTGGCTACACCTTC
TRBV7-2	TRBJ2-1	-	TRBD2	CASSLGPGGEQFF	TGTGCCAGCAGCTTAGGGCCGGGGGGTGAGCAGTTCTTC
TRBV7-8	TRBJ1-2	-	-	CASSRGSGGYTF	TGTGCCAGCAGCCGTGGATCAGGTGGCTACACCTTC
TRBV3-1/TRBV3-2	TRBJ2-2	-	-	CASSQLAGELFF	TGTGCCAGCAGCCAACTTGCCGGGGAGCTGTTTTTT
TRBV12-3/TRBV12-4	TRBJ2-3	-	-	CASSRGAGDTQYF	TGTGCCAGCAGTCGGGGGGCAGGGGATACGCAGTATTTT
TRBV30	TRBJ1-4	-	-	CAWSPGVLTTNEKLFF	TGTGCCTGGAGTCCGGGAGTCCTTACAACTAATGAAAAACTGTTTTTT
TRBV18	TRBJ1-2	-	-	CASSPSNGGSYGYTF	TGTGCCAGCTCACCCTCTAATGGAGGGAGCTATGGCTACACCTTC
TRBV18	TRBJ2-7	-	TRBD1	CASSGGQGNYEQYF	TGTGCCAGCTCGGGTGGACAGGGGAACTACGAGCAGTACTTC
TRBV30	TRBJ2-1	-	TRBD2	CAWRNYWTSESYNEQFF	TGTGCCTGGAGAAATTATTGGACTAGCGAGTCCTACAATGAGCAGTTCTTC
TRBV2	TRBJ1-2	-	-	CASRGDNGAGGYTF	TGTGCCAGCAGAGGAGACAATGGGGCCGGTGGCTACACCTTC
TRBV2	TRBJ1-4	-	-	CASAPGGEKLFF	TGTGCCAGCGCTCCCGGAGGGGAAAAACTGTTTTTT
TRBV7-2	TRBJ1-1	once	TRBD1	CASSPVQGAYTEAFF	TGTGCCAGCAGCCCCGTCCAGGGGGCATACACTGAAGCTTTCTTT
TRBV6-6	TRBJ1-1	-	-	CASSYVGSGIEAFF	TGTGCCAGCAGTTACGTTGGGTCAGGTATTGAAGCTTTCTTT
TRBV11-2	TRBJ2-2	-	-	CASSLLNGGSTGELFF	TGTGCCAGCAGCTTGTTGAACGGGGGTAGCACCGGGGAGCTGTTTTTT
TRBV9	TRBJ1-5	-	TRBD1	CASSGGTGNQPQHF	TGTGCCAGCAGCGGCGGGACAGGCAATCAGCCCCAGCATTTT